These 14 T cell receptor beta chains were sequenced from one sample in a study of blood T cells in healthy people across ages. Together with a sample-barcoded 5' primer, a J-beta primer mix was included in a second PCR lasting roughly 7 to 11 cycles. TCRdb reanalysed the 5' RACE reads using MiXCR and keeps one entry per CDR3 protein. The sample has about 670,000 distinct CDR3 sequences, over 40% seen once; the top ten hold about 30%. Source material: blood. Receptor source: a man at least 80 years old in good health.

This clonotype has a handful of counts. The chain combines TRBV20-1 with TRBJ2-5; D gene unclear. Germline V gene data show CDR1 as DFQATT and CDR2 as SNEGSKA (reference sequence). The CDR3 is 11 amino acids. V was clipped by 7 bases and J by 1 base, with 7 bases between them. CDR3 nucleotide sequence: TGCAGTGGGGCTGCCCAAGAGACCCAGTACTTC. Protein product: CSGAAQETQYF.

CDR3 sequence (DNA): TGTGCCAGCAGCTTAGGCCCTGGACAGGGGGAGATGAACACTGAAGCTTTCTTT. Translated: CASSLGPGQGEMNTEAFF. This chain connects TRBV7-2 to TRBJ1-1; TRBD1 aligns across 10 bases. The CDR3 is made up of 18 amino acids. V was clipped by 1 base and J by 0 bases; unmatched bases: 8. Germline V gene data show CDR1 as SGHTA and CDR2 as FQGNSA.

The table lists this clonotype with many counts. The chain links TRBV4-1 to TRBJ2-7, with 10 bases lining up with TRBD1. The V gene's germline CDR1 is MGHRA and CDR2 YSYEKL. The CDR3 runs 14 residues. The ends lost 5 bases at V and 4 bases at J; junction bases unmatched: 5. The CDR3 loop reads CASSYRDRGYEQYF. The CDR3 DNA is TGCGCCAGCAGCTACCGGGACAGGGGATACGAGCAGTACTTC.

CDR3 in DNA: TGTGCCAGCAGCCGACAGGGCGCCTATAATTCACCCCTCCACTTT. Translated, it gives CASSRQGAYNSPLHF. The chain has TRBV14 and TRBJ1-6; TRBD1 agrees at 7 bases. J gave up 2 bases and V 4 bases, and 2 bases lay outside the gene matches. This CDR3 region has 15 residues. CDR1 is SGHDN, CDR2 FVKESK, per germline.

The rearrangement links TRBV25-1 to TRBJ1-6; no definite D call. Trimming removed 4 bases from V and 0 bases from J, with 10 bases in between. The germline V gene encodes CDR1 MGHDK and CDR2 SYGVNS. CDR3 length: 16 residues. This CDR3 is CASSVTRGSYNSPLHF. The CDR3 DNA follows: TGTGCCAGCAGTGTTACACGGGGCTCCTATAATTCACCCCTCCACTTT. The complete variable domain, with remaining parts taken from reference TRBV25-1 and TRBJ1-6, reads EADIYQTPRYLVIGTGKKITLECSQTMGHDKMYWYQQDPGMELHLIHYSYGVNSTEKGDLSSESTVSRIRTEHFPLTLESARPSHTSQYLCASSVTRGSYNSPLHFGNGTRLTVT.

Regarding this clonotype: With a much larger clone just one base away, this may be a read error. The chain uses TRBV7-7 and TRBJ2-5; D may be TRBD1 or TRBD2 (5 bases each). The CDR3 extends over 13 amino acids. The V gene's germline CDR1 is SSHAT and CDR2 FNYEAQ (reference sequence). The CDR3 region has the DNA TGTGCTATCAGCTTAGCGATCGGGGCCCCCCCGTACTTC. Translated: CAISLAIGAPPYF.

The chain couples TRBV20-1 to TRBJ1-4, with 8 bases fitting TRBD1. The CDR3 has 14 amino acids. CDR1 and CDR2 (germline): DFQATT, SNEGSKA (reference sequence). V dropped 0 bases and J dropped 7; count of bases not matched to a gene: 4. The DNA for the CDR3 is TGCAGTGCTAGAGATCTACAGGGGGTTGAAAAACTGTTTTTT. It yields the protein CSARDLQGVEKLFF.

The CDR3 protein is CASSYSWGRTEAFF. The CDR3 DNA is TGTGCCAGCAGTTACTCTTGGGGGAGGACTGAAGCTTTCTTT. The V and J genes are TRBV6-6 and TRBJ1-1, with D possibly TRBD1 on 5 matching bases. This CDR3 has 14 amino acids. Trimming left V 0 bases short and J 5 bases short, with 10 bases between. In germline, CDR1 is MNHNY, CDR2 SVGAGI (reference sequence).

The CDR3 spells CASSQGIRDRARGEYF. The CDR3 DNA reads as TGCGCCAGCAGCCAAGGGATACGGGACAGGGCCCGCGGCGAGTACTTC. This chain uses TRBV4-3 with TRBJ2-5; 9 bases align to TRBD1. V lost 1 base, J lost 12 bases, and 15 bases stayed unmatched. This CDR3 contains 16 residues. CDR1 LGHNA and CDR2 YSLEER come from the germline V gene.

This clonotype was seen a few times. The rearrangement links TRBV6-2 or TRBV6-3 to TRBJ2-3; perhaps TRBD2 as D (5 bases). The CDR3 has 15 residues. Germline V CDR1 and CDR2: MNHEY, SVGEGT. The V and J ends lost 0 bases and 0 bases respectively, with 7 bases between them. DNA for the CDR3: TGTGCCAGCAGTTACTCGGAGGTTAGCACAGATACGCAGTATTTT. Its translation is CASSYSEVSTDTQYF.

The chain uses TRBV4-3 and TRBJ1-4; D call uncertain. The CDR3 length is 15 residues. Per germline, CDR1 LGHNA and CDR2 YSLEER. Trimming pared 1 base from V and 8 bases from J, leaving 14 bases between. The CDR3 nucleotides read TGCGCCAGCAGCCAAGGGACCCTACAAGGCGAAAAACTGTTTTTT. It yields the protein CASSQGTLQGEKLFF.

Points on this clonotype: Mismatch with germline at one junction end may stem from a read error. CDR3: CASSLQGGGGLYEQYF. In DNA, the CDR3 is TGTGCCAGTAGCTTACAGGGAGGGGGAGGGCTCTACGAGCAGTACTTC. The rearrangement uses TRBV7-2 and TRBJ2-7, with a weak D call TRBD2 (7 bases). The CDR3 has 16 amino acids. Per the germline V gene, CDR1 is SGHTA and CDR2 is FQGNSA.

Details on this clonotype: This could be a read error, since a much larger clone is one nucleotide away. The chain is built from TRBV7-2 and TRBJ2-7; TRBD2 might be the D (5 bases). Germline lookup yields CDR1 SGHTA and CDR2 FQGNSA. Trimming removed 5 bases at V and 7 bases at J, with 18 bases between. This CDR3 region has 14 residues. CDR3 region: CASSTRRRLDEQYF. CDR3 DNA sequence: TGTGCCAGCAGCACCCGCCGGAGGTTGGATGAGCAGTACTTC.

Only a few counts were recorded for this clonotype. The CDR3 DNA reads TGTGCCAGCAGTTACTCGGCTAGTTTAGCCGGGGAGCTGTTTTTT. Translating it yields CASSYSASLAGELFF. The chain is built from TRBV6-2 or TRBV6-3 and TRBJ2-2; D gene uncertain. Between the trimmed V and J ends, which lost 0 bases and 6 bases, there was a span of 11 bases. The CDR3 runs to 15 residues. CDR1 MNHEY and CDR2 SVGEGT come from the germline V gene.